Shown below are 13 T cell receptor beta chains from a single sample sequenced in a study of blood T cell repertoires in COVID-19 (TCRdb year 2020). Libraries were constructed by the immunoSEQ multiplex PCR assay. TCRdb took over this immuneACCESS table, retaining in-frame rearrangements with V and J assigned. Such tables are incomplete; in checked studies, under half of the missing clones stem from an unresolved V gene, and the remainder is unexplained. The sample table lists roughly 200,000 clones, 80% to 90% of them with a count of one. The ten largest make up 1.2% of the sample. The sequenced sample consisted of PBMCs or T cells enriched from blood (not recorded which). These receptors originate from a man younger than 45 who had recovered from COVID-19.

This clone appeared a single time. CDR3 DNA: TGCGCCAGCAGCCCTGGGGACAGAATCCGAAGGGGCACTGAAGCTTTCTTT. Its translation: CASSPGDRIRRGTEAFF. This chain joins TRBV5-1 and TRBJ1-1; TRBD1 agrees at 7 bases. Germline V gene lookup returns CDR1 SGHRS and CDR2 YFSETQ. The CDR3 loop spans 17 amino acids. The J segment lost 4 bases and the V segment lost 4 bases, leaving 16 bases of the junction unmatched.

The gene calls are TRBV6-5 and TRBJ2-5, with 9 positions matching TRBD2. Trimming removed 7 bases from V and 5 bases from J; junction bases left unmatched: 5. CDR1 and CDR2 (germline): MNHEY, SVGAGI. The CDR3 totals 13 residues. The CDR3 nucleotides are TGTGCCAGCACACCGGGACTAGCTGAGACCCAGTACTTC. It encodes CASTPGLAETQYF.

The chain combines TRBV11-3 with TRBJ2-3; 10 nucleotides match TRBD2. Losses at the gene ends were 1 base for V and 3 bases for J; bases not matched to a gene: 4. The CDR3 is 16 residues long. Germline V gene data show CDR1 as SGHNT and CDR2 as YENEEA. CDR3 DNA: TGTGCCAGCAGCTTAGGCCTAGCGGGGGTGACAGATACGCAGTATTTT. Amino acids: CASSLGLAGVTDTQYF.

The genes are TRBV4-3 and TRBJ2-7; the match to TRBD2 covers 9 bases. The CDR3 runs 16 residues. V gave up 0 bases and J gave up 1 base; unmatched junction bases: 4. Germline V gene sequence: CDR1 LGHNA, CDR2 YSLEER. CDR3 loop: CASSQDASGTSYEQYF. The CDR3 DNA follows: TGCGCCAGCAGCCAAGATGCTAGCGGGACATCCTACGAGCAGTACTTC.

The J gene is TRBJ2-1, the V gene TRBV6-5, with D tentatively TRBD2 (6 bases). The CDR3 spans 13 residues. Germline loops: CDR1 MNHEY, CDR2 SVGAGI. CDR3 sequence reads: CASTSSIGNEQFF. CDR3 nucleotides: TGTGCTTCGACTAGTTCGATCGGCAATGAGCAGTTCTTC.

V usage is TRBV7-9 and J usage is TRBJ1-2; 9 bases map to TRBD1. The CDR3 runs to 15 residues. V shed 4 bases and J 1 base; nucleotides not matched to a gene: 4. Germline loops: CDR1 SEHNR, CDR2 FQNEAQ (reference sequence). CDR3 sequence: CASSSRQGDNYGYTF. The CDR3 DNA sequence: TGTGCCAGCAGCTCCAGACAGGGGGATAACTATGGCTACACCTTC.

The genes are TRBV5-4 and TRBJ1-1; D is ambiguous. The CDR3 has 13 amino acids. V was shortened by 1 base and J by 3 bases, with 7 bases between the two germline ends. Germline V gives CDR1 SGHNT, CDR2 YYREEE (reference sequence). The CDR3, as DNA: TGTGCCAGCAGCTTGCAGAGGGACACTGAAGCTTTCTTT. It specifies CASSLQRDTEAFF.

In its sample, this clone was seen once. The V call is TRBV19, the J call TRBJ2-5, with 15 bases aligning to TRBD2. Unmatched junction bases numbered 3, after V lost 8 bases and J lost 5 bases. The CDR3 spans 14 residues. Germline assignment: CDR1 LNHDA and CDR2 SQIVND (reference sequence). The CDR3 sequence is CASRTSGGGETQYF. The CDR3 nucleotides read TGTGCCAGTCGGACTAGCGGGGGGGGTGAGACCCAGTACTTC. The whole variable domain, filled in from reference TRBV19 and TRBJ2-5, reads DGGITQSPKYLFRKEGQNVTLSCEQNLNHDAMYWYRQDPGQGLRLIYYSQIVNDFQKGDIAEGYSVSREKKESFPLTVTSAQKNPTAFYLCASRTSGGGETQYFGPGTRLLVL.

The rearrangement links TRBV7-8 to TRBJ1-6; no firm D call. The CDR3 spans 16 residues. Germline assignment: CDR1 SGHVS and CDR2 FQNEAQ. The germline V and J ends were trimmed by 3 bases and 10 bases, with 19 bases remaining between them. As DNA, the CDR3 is TGTGCCAGCAGCTTTAATCGGCGAGGGTTGGGCTCACCCCTCCACTTT. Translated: CASSFNRRGLGSPLHF.

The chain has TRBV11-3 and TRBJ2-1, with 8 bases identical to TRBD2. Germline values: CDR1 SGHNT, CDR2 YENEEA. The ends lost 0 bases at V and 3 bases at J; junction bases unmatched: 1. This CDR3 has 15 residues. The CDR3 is CASSLDSGDYNEQFF. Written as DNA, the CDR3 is TGTGCCAGCAGCTTAGATAGCGGGGACTACAATGAGCAGTTCTTC.

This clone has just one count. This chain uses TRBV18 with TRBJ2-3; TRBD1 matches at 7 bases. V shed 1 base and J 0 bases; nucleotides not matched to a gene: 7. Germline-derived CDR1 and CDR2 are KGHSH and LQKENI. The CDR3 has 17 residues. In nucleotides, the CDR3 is TGTGCCAGCTCACCACTAACAGGGGCGAGTAGCACAGATACGCAGTATTTT. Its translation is CASSPLTGASSTDTQYF. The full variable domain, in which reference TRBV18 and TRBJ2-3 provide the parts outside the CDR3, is NAGVMQNPRHLVRRRGQEARLRCSPMKGHSHVYWYRQLPEEGLKFMVYLQKENIIDESGMPKERFSAEFPKEGPSILRIQQVVRGDSAAYFCASSPLTGASSTDTQYFGPGTRLTVL.

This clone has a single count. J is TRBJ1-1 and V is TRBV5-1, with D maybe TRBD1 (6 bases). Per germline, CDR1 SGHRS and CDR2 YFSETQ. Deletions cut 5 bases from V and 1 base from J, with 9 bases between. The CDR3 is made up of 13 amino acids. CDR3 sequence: CASRTTGNTEAFF. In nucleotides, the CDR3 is TGCGCCAGCAGAACGACAGGGAACACTGAAGCTTTCTTT.

The CDR3 spells CASSFTSPIYNEQFF. CDR3 nucleotide sequence: TGTGCCAGCAGCTTTACTAGTCCTATATACAATGAGCAGTTCTTC. The chain is built from TRBV7-8 and TRBJ2-1, with TRBD2 as a possible D gene (5 bases). The germline V and J ends were trimmed by 3 bases and 4 bases, with 13 bases remaining between them. Germline values: CDR1 SGHVS, CDR2 FQNEAQ. This CDR3 is built from 15 residues.